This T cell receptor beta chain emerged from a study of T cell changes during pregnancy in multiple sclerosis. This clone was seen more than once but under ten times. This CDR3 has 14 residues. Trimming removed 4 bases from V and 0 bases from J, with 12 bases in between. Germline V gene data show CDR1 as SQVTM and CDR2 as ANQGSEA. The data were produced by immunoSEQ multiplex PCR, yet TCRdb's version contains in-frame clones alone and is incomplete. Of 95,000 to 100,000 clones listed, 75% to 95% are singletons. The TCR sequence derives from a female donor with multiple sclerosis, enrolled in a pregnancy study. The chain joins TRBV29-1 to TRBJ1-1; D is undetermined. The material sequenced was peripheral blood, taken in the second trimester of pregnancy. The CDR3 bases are TGCAGCGTTGCGATGAGGGCCCTGAACACTGAAGCTTTCTTT. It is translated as CSVAMRALNTEAFF. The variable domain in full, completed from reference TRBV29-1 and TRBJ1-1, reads SAVISQKPSRDICQRGTSLTIQCQVDSQVTMMFWYRQQPGQSLTLIATANQGSEATYESGFVIDKFPISRPNLTFSTLTVSNMSPEDSSIYLCSVAMRALNTEAFFGQGTRLTVV.